This T cell receptor (beta chain) was captured by sequencing in a study of technical replicates of blood from a few donors. Between the trimmed V and J ends, which lost 4 bases and 5 bases, there was a span of 10 bases. The CDR3 totals 13 residues. Germline V gene lookup returns CDR1 MGHRA and CDR2 YSYEKL. This table comes from immunoSEQ multiplex PCR, and its TCRdb copy is limited to in-frame clones, with some not included. The table lists roughly 68,000 clones, more than 85% of them singletons. The gene calls are TRBV4-1 and TRBJ2-3; tentative D call: TRBD2 (5 bases). This receptor was taken from a human donor in good health. Some clones in this sample may be carry-over from other donors' samples. Sample: PBMCs. The CDR3, as DNA: TGCGCCAGCAGCCCGGGAACAGTAGATACGCAGTATTTT. Translation: CASSPGTVDTQYF.